This paragraph reports one T cell receptor (beta chain). As yet, its antigen is unknown. Other DNA sequences in the same sample also yield this CDR3. CDR1 MGHRA and CDR2 YSYEKL come from the germline V gene. CDR3 size: 15 residues. V was cut by 1 base and J by 2 bases, with 11 bases left in between. The data belong to a study of cytomegalovirus exposure and HLA in healthy donors. Study-level information: The roughly 130 validation repertoires, a later analysis reported, used the same platform as the 550 to 700 repertoires from the first cohort. Overall study findings and caveats: A classifier reportedly called cytomegalovirus status with high sensitivity and specificity. Confirmation was obtained in vitro that a few CMV-associated chains are specific for CMV antigens.

Sequencing was performed with immunoSEQ multiplex PCR; in TCRdb, only in-frame clones are kept and a portion is missing. The table shows about 71,000 clones, with 94% occurring only once. The clonotype comes from a woman aged 18-29 years in good health and CMV-seronegative. This chain uses TRBV4-1 with TRBJ1-2; D remains unclear. The source material was PBMCs. CDR3 nucleotide sequence: TGCGCCAGCAGCCAAGTCGTTCAAGCGAACTATGGCTACACCTTC. It translates to CASSQVVQANYGYTF.